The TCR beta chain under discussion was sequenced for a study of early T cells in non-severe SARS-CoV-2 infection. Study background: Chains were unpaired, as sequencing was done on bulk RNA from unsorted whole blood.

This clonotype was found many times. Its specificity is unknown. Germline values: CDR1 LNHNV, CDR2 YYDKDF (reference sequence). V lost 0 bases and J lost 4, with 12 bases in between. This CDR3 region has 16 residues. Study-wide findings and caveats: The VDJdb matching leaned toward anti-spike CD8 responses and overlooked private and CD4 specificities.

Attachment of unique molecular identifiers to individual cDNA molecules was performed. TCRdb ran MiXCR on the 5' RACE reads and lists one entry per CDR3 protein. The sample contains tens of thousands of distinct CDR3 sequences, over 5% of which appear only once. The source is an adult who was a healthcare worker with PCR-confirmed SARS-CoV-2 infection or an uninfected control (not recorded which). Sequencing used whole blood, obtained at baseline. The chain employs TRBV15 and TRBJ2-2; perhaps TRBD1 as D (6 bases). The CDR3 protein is CATSREGGVGTGELFF. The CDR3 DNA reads TGTGCCACCAGCAGAGAAGGGGGAGTCGGCACCGGGGAGCTGTTTTTT.